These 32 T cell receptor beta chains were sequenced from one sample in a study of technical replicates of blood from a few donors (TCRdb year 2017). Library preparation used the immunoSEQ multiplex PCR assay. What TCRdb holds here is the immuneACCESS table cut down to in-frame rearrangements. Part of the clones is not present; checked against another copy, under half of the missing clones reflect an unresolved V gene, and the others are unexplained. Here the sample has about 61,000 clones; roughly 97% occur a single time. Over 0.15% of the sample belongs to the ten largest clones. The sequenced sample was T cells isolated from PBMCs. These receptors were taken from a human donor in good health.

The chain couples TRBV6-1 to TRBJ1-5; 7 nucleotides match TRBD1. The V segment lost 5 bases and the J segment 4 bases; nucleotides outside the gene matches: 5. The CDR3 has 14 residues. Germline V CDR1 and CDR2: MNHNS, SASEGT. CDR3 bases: TGTGCCAGCAGTTCTGACAGGGTAAATCAGCCCCAGCATTTT. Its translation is CASSSDRVNQPQHF.

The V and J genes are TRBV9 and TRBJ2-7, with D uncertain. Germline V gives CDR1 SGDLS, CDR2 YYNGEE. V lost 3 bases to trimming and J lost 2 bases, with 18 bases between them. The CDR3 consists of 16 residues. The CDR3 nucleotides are TGTGCCAGCAGCGAACTTTCTCTAGAGGAACCCTACGAGCAGTACTTC. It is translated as CASSELSLEEPYEQYF.

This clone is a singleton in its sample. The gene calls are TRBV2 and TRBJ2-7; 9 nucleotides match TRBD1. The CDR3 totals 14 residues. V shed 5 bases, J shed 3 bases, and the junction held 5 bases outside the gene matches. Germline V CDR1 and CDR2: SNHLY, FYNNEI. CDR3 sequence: CASSKDRGFYEQYF. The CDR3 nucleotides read TGTGCCAGCAGTAAGGACAGGGGATTCTACGAGCAGTACTTC. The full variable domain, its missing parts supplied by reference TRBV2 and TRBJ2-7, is EPEVTQTPSHQVTQMGQEVILRCVPISNHLYFYWYRQILGQKVEFLVSFYNNEISEKSEIFDDQFSVERPDGSNFTLKIRSTKLEDSAMYFCASSKDRGFYEQYFGPGTRLTVT.

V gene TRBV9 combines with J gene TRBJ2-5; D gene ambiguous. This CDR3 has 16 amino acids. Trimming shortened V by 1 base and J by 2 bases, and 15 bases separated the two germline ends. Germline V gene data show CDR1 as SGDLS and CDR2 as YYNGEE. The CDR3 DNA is TGTGCCAGCAGCGTAAGTCCAAGGCCGGAGCAAGAGACCCAGTACTTC. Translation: CASSVSPRPEQETQYF.

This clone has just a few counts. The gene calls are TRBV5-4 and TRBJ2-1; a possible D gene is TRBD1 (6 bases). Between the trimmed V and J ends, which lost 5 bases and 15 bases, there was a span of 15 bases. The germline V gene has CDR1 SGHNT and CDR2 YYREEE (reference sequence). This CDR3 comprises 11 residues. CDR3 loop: CASSIQGVWFF. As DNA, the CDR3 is TGTGCCAGCAGTATACAGGGTGTTTGGTTCTTC.

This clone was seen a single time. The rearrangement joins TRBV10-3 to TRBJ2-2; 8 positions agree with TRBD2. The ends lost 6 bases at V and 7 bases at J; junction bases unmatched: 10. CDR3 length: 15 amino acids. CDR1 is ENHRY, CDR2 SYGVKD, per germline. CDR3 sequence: CAISDPGTSVGELFF. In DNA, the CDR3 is TGTGCCATCAGCGATCCCGGGACTAGTGTCGGGGAGCTGTTTTTT.

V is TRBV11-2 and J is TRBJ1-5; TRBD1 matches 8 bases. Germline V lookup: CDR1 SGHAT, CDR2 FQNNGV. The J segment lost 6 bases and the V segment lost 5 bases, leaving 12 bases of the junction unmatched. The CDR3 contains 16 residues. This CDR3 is CASSPTTGVRGQPQHF. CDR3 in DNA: TGTGCCAGCAGCCCGACGACAGGGGTAAGGGGTCAGCCCCAGCATTTT.

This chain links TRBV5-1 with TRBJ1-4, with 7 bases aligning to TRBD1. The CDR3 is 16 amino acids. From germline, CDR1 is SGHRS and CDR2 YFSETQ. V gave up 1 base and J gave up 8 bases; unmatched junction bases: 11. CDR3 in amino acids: CASSLYAGAGGEKLFF. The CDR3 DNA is TGCGCCAGCAGCTTGTATGCAGGGGCAGGGGGAGAAAAACTGTTTTTT.

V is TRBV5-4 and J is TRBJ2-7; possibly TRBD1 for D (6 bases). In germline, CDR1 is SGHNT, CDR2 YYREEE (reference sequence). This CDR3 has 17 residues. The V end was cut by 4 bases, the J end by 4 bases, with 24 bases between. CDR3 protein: CASSRPGVYDRTYEQYF. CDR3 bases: TGTGCCAGCAGCCGCCCAGGGGTCTACGACAGGACTTACGAGCAGTACTTC.

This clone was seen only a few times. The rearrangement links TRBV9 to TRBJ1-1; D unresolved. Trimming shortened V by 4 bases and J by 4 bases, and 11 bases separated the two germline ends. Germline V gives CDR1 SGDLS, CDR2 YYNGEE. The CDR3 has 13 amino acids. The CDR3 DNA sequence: TGTGCCAGCAGCTCCGGCGGAGTCACTGAAGCTTTCTTT. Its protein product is CASSSGGVTEAFF.

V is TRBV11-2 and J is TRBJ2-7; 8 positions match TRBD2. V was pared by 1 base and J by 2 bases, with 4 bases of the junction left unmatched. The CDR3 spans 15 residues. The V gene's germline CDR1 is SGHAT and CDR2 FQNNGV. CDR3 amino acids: CASSLVVAGPYEQYF. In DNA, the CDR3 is TGTGCCAGCAGCTTAGTCGTAGCGGGGCCCTACGAGCAGTACTTC. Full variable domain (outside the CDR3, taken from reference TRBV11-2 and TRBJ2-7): EAGVAQSPRYKIIEKRQSVAFWCNPISGHATLYWYQQILGQGPKLLIQFQNNGVVDDSQLPKDRFSAERLKGVDSTLKIQPAKLEDSAVYLCASSLVVAGPYEQYFGPGTRLTVT.

CDR3 DNA: TGTGCCAGCTCTGAGCGGGAGGATGGGGAGACCCAGTACTTC. Residues: CASSEREDGETQYF. J is TRBJ2-5 and V is TRBV6-1, with 9 bases that match TRBD2. The CDR3 extends over 14 amino acids. The junction had 9 bases not matched to a gene; V was cut back by 8 bases and J by 5 bases. Germline loops: CDR1 MNHNS, CDR2 SASEGT.

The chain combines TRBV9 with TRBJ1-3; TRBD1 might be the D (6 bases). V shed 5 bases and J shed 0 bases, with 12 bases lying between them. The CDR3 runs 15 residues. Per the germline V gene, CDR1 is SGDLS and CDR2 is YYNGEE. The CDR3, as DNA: TGTGCCAGCAGTCTTACGGGACACTCTGGAAACACCATATATTTT. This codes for CASSLTGHSGNTIYF.

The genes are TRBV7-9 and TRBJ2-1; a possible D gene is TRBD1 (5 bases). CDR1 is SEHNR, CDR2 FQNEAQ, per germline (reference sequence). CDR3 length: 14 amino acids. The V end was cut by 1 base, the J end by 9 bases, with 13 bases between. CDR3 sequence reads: CASSLGTIVAEQFF. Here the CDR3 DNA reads TGTGCCAGCAGCTTAGGGACAATCGTCGCTGAGCAGTTCTTC.

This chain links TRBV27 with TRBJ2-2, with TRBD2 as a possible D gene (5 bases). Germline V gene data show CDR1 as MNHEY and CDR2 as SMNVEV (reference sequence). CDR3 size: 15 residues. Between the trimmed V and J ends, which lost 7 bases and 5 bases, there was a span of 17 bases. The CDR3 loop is CASNRMGRGTGELFF. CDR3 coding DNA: TGTGCCAGCAATAGAATGGGTCGGGGTACCGGGGAGCTGTTTTTT.

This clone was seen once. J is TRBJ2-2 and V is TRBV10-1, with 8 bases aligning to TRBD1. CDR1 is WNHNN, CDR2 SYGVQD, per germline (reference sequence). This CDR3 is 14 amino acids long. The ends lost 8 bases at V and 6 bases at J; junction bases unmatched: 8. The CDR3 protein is CASWGTGGAGELFF. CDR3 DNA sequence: TGCGCCAGCTGGGGGACAGGAGGGGCCGGGGAGCTGTTTTTT.

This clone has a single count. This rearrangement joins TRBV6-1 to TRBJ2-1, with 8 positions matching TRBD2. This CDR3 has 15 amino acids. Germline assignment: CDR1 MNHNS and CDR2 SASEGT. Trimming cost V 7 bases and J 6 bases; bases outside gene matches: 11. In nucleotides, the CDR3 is TGTGCCAGCACCCTTGGACTAGCCGCCTCCAATGAGCAGTTCTTC. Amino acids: CASTLGLAASNEQFF.

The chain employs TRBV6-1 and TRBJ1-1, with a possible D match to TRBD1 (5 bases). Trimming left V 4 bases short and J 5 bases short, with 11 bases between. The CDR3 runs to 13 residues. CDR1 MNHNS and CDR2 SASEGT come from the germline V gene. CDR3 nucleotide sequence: TGTGCCAGCAGTGGGGCGGGGCGAACTGAAGCTTTCTTT. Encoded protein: CASSGAGRTEAFF.

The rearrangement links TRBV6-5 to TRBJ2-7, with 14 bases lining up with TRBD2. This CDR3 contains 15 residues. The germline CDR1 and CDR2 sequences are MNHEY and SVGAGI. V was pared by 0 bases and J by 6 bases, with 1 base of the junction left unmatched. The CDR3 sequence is CASSYSGLAGVEQYF. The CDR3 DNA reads TGTGCCAGCAGTTACTCGGGACTAGCGGGAGTCGAGCAGTACTTC.

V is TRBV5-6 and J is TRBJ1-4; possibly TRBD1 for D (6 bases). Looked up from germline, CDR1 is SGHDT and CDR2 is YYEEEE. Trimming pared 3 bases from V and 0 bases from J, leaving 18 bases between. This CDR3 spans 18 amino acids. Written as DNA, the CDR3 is TGTGCCAGCAGCTCTTTTAGGACAGCTGTTACAACTAATGAAAAACTGTTTTTT. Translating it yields CASSSFRTAVTTNEKLFF.

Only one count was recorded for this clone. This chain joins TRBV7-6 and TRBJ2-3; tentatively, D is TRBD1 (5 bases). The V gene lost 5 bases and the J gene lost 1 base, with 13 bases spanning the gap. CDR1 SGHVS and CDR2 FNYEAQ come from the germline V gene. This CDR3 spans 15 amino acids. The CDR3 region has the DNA TGTGCCAGCAGCGCCTGGCAGGGCGGCACAGATACGCAGTATTTT. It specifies CASSAWQGGTDTQYF.

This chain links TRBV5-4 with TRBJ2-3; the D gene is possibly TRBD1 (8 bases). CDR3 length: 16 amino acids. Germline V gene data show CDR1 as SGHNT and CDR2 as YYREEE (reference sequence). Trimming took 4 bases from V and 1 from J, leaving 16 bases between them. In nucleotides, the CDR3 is TGTGCCAGCAGCGTAAGAACAGGGGGGGGCACAGATACGCAGTATTTT. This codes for CASSVRTGGGTDTQYF.

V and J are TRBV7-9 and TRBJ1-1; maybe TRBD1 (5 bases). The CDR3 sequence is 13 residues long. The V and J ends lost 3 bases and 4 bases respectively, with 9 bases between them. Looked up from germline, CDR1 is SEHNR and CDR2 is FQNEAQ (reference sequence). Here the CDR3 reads CASSFLGGTEAFF. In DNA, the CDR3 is TGTGCCAGCAGCTTTCTGGGGGGCACTGAAGCTTTCTTT. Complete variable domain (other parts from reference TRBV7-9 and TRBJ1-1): DTGVSQNPRHKITKRGQNVTFRCDPISEHNRLYWYRQTLGQGPEFLTYFQNEAQLEKSRLLSDRFSAERPKGSFSTLEIQRTEQGDSAMYLCASSFLGGTEAFFGQGTRLTVV.

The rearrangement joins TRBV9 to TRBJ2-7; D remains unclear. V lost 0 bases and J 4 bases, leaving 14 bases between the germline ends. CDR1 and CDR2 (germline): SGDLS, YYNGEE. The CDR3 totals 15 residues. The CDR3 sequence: CASSVAAGPGYEQYF. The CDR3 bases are TGTGCCAGCAGCGTAGCGGCAGGTCCTGGGTACGAGCAGTACTTC.

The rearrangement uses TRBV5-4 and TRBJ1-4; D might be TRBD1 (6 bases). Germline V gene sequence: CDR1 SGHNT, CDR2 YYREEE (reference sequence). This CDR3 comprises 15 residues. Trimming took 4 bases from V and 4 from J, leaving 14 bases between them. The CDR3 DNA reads TGTGCCAGCAGCACCCAGGGGTCTCTTAATGAAAAACTGTTTTTT. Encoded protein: CASSTQGSLNEKLFF.

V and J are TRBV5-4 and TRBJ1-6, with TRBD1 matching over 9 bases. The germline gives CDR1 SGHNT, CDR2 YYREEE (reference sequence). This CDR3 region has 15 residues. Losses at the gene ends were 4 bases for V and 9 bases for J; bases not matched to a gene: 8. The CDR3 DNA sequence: TGTGCCAGCAGCATAGCGGGACAGGGAGGTTCACCCCTCCACTTT. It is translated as CASSIAGQGGSPLHF.

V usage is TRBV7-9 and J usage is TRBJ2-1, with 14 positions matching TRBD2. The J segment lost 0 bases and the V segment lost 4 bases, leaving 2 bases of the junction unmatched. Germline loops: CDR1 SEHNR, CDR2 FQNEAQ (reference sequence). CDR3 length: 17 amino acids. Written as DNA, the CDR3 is TGTGCCAGCAGCTCAGGGACTAGCGGGGGCTCCTACAATGAGCAGTTCTTC. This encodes CASSSGTSGGSYNEQFF.

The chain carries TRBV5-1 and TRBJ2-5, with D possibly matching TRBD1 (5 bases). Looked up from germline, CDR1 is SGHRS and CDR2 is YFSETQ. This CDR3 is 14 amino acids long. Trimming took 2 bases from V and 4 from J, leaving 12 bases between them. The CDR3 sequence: CASSLGEGAETQYF. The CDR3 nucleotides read TGCGCCAGCAGCTTAGGAGAAGGGGCAGAGACCCAGTACTTC. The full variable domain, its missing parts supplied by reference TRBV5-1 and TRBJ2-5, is KAGVTQTPRYLIKTRGQQVTLSCSPISGHRSVSWYQQTPGQGLQFLFEYFSETQRNKGNFPGRFSGRQFSNSRSEMNVSTLELGDSALYLCASSLGEGAETQYFGPGTRLLVL.

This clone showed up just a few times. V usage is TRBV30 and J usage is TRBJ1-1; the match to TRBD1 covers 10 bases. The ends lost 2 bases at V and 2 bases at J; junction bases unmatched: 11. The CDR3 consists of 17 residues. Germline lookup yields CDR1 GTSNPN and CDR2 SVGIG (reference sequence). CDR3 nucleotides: TGTGCCTGGAGTCTTAGGACAGGGGGATTTGTAAACACTGAAGCTTTCTTT. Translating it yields CAWSLRTGGFVNTEAFF.

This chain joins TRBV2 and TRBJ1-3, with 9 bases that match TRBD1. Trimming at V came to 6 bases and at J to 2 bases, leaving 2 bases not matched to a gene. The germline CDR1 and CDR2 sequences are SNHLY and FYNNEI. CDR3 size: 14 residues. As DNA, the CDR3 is TGTGCCAGCAGGGGGACAGGGCCTGGAAACACCATATATTTT. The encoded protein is CASRGTGPGNTIYF.

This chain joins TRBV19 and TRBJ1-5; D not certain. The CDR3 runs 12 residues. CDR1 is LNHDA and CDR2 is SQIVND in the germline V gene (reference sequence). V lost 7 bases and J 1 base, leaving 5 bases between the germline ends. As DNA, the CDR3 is TGTGCCAGTATGGGCAGCAATCAGCCCCAGCATTTT. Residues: CASMGSNQPQHF.

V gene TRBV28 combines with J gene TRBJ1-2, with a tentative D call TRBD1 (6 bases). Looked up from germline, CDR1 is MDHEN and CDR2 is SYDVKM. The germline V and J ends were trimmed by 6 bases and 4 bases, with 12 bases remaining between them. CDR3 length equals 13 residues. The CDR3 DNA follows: TGTGCCAGCAGACCCGGACAGACCTATGGCTACACCTTC. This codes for CASRPGQTYGYTF.